This T cell receptor beta chain came from a study of shared clonotypes between healthy human individuals. Only one count was recorded for this clone. Positively selected for CCR7, the CD45RO-negative cells used as naive CD8 cells excluded terminally differentiated effector memory CD45RA+ cells. Germline CDR1 SNHLY, CDR2 FYNNEI. The CDR3 contains 12 residues. Trimming pared 7 bases from V and 5 bases from J, leaving 9 bases between. TCRdb's table, derived via immunoSEQ multiplex PCR, lists solely in-frame clones and lacks some. The sample records some 2 million clones, about 95% being singletons. The material sequenced was naive CD8+ T cells sorted from blood. The origin of this receptor is a young man in good health. The V call is TRBV2, the J call TRBJ2-1; D gene unclear. The CDR3 sequence is CASIRDDNEQFF. The CDR3, as DNA: TGTGCCAGCATCAGAGATGACAATGAGCAGTTCTTC.